Below, one TCR beta chain is given with its context. This sample was included in a study of CD8 T cells in Susac syndrome. V lost 6 bases and J 0 bases, leaving 12 bases between the germline ends. This CDR3 comprises 16 residues. RNA amounts of about 0.45 to 1 ug underwent reverse transcription with random hexamers. TCRdb analysed the immunoSEQ multiplex PCR reads with MiXCR anew, one entry per CDR3 protein. The table has 160,000 or so distinct CDR3 sequences, around 94% seen once. Input material: CD4+ T cells from PBMCs. The V gene is TRBV12-3 or TRBV12-4, the J gene TRBJ2-6; D gene uncertain. This sequence was found in a human donor with Susac syndrome. In DNA form, the CDR3 reads TGTGCCAGCAGCCCCCCTTCCAGCTCTGGGGCCAACGTCCTGACTTTC. It translates to CASSPPSSSGANVLTF.